This note documents a single TCR beta chain sequence. This CDR3 region has 11 residues. CDR1 SGHDT and CDR2 YYEEEE come from the germline V gene. Trimming took off 2 bases at V and 10 bases at J, with 9 bases between the two ends. These data originate in a study of blood T cell repertoires in COVID-19. About the study: Samples taken during acute and convalescent COVID-19 were collected in the United States, Italy and Spain.

In the original analysis: Nucleated cell number was recorded as an estimate derived from reference gene primer amplification. The method was immunoSEQ multiplex PCR; TCRdb's version includes in-frame clones alone and lacks a portion of them. The V and J calls and clone size were taken over from that table, and D and trimming were inferred from the DNA. The sample records some 48,000 clones, around 90% being singletons. This sequence was found in a human donor in a cohort sampled during active COVID-19. Sequenced input: peripheral blood. The chain couples TRBV5-6 to TRBJ1-1; weak D call: TRBD1 (5 bases). CDR3: CASSLGVGAFF. The CDR3 DNA follows: TGTGCCAGCAGCTTAGGGGTTGGAGCTTTCTTT.